The 5 T cell receptor beta chains reported below all come from one sample, sequenced in a study of blood T cell repertoires in COVID-19. The data were produced by immunoSEQ multiplex PCR, yet TCRdb's version contains in-frame clones alone and is incomplete. Among 300,000 to 350,000 clones listed, 85% to 95% were seen once. The material sequenced was PBMCs or T cells enriched from blood (not recorded which). The source of these receptors is a woman between 25 and 40 years old who had been exposed to COVID-19.

The chain combines TRBV27 with TRBJ2-1, with D unclear. Between the trimmed V and J ends, which lost 8 bases and 4 bases, there was a span of 15 bases. The length of the CDR3 is 14 residues. The V gene's germline CDR1 is MNHEY and CDR2 SMNVEV (reference sequence). The CDR3 sequence is CASRHRLYYNEQFF. DNA for the CDR3: TGTGCCAGCCGACATCGGCTCTATTACAATGAGCAGTTCTTC.

The V and J genes are TRBV2 and TRBJ2-7; D is unclear. CDR3 length: 12 residues. Per the germline V gene, CDR1 is SNHLY and CDR2 is FYNNEI. V was trimmed by 7 bases and J by 3 bases, leaving 10 bases between them. The CDR3 DNA is TGTGCCAGCAACCCCGGTAGCTACGAGCAGTACTTC. Protein: CASNPGSYEQYF.

This chain joins TRBV7-8 and TRBJ1-6, with 8 bases identical to TRBD1. This CDR3 contains 14 residues. Trimming cost V 3 bases and J 7 bases; bases outside gene matches: 2. Germline lookup yields CDR1 SGHVS and CDR2 FQNEAQ. Here the CDR3 DNA reads TGTGCCAGCAGCTTCGACAGGGGCAATTCACCCCTCCACTTT. The encoded protein is CASSFDRGNSPLHF. Complete variable domain (other parts from reference TRBV7-8 and TRBJ1-6): GAGVSQSPRYKVAKRGQDVALRCDPISGHVSLFWYQQALGQGPEFLTYFQNEAQLDKSGLPSDRFFAERPEGSVSTLKIQRTQQEDSAVYLCASSFDRGNSPLHFGNGTRLTVT.

This chain uses TRBV4-1 with TRBJ2-3; D possibly corresponds to TRBD2 (5 bases). The ends were cut back, 5 bases at V and 2 bases at J, with 14 bases in the middle. Per the germline V gene, CDR1 is MGHRA and CDR2 is YSYEKL. The CDR3 is made up of 15 amino acids. The CDR3 loop is CASSSGLAITDTQYF. CDR3 coding DNA: TGCGCCAGCAGCTCAGGACTCGCGATCACAGATACGCAGTATTTT.

The V and J genes are TRBV24-1 and TRBJ1-4; tentatively, D is TRBD1 (5 bases). Germline values: CDR1 KGHDR, CDR2 SFDVKD. The length of the CDR3 is 15 residues. The ends were cut back, 5 bases at V and 8 bases at J, with 17 bases in the middle. Written as DNA, the CDR3 is TGTGCCACCAGTGCCTCCCCAGGGCGAAGGGAAAAACTGTTTTTT. Its protein product is CATSASPGRREKLFF.